This TCR beta chain appears in the sequencing data of a study of cytomegalovirus exposure and HLA in healthy donors. Findings and caveats of the study: A link between a missense DCLRE1C variant and TCR beta V- and J-gene trimming emerged from a later analysis. An assumption of roughly uniform sequencing depth across donors underlay the presence/absence analyses.

CDR3 length: 15 amino acids. From germline, CDR1 is MNHEY and CDR2 SMNVEV (reference sequence). Trimming at V came to 1 base and at J to 6 bases, leaving 3 bases not matched to a gene. Vbeta (60) and Jbeta (13) primers were used in the PCR. Assay used: immunoSEQ multiplex PCR; TCRdb lists only in-frame clones, some missing. Of 90,000 or so clones in the sample, approximately 70% were seen once. This clone was seen a handful of times. The target antigen is unknown. This receptor was taken from a woman aged 45-60 years in good health and CMV-seropositive. Sequences were obtained from PBMCs. The chain employs TRBV27 and TRBJ2-2, with 9 nucleotides matching TRBD2. CDR3 region: CASSLWAGGSGELFF. The CDR3 DNA reads TGTGCCAGCAGTTTATGGGCGGGAGGGTCCGGGGAGCTGTTTTTT.